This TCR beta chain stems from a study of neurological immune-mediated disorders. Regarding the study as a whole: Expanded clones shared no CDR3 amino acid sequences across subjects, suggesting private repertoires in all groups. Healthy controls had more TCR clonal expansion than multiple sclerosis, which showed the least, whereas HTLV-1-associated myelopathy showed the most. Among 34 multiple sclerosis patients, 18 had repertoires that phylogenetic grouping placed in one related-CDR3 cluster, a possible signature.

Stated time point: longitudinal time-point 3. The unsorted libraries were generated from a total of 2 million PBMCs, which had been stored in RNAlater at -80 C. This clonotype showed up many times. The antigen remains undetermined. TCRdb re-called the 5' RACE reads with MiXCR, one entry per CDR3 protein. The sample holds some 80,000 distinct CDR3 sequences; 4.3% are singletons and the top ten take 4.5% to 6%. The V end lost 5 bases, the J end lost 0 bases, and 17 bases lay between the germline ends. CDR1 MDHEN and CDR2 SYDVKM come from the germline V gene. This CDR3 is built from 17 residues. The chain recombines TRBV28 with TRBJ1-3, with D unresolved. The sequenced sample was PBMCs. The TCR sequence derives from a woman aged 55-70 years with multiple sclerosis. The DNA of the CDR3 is TGTGCCAGCAGTCTGGACCTCGGACGGATCTCTGGAAACACCATATATTTT. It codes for CASSLDLGRISGNTIYF.